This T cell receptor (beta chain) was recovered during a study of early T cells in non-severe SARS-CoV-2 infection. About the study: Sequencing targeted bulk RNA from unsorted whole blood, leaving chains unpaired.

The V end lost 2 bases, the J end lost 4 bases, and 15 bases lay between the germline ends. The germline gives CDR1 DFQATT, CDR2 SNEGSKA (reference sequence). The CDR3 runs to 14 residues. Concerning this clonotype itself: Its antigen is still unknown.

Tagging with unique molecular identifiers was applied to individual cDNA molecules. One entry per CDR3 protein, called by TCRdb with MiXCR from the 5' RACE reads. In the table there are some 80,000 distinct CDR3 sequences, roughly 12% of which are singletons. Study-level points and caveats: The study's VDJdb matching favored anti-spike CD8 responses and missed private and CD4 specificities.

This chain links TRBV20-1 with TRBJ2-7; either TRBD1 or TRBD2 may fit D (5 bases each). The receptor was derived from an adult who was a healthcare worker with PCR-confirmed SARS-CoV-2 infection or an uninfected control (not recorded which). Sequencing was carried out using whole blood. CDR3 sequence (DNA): TGCAGTGCTAGACCCCGGGACCGGACTTACGAGCAGTACTTC. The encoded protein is CSARPRDRTYEQYF.